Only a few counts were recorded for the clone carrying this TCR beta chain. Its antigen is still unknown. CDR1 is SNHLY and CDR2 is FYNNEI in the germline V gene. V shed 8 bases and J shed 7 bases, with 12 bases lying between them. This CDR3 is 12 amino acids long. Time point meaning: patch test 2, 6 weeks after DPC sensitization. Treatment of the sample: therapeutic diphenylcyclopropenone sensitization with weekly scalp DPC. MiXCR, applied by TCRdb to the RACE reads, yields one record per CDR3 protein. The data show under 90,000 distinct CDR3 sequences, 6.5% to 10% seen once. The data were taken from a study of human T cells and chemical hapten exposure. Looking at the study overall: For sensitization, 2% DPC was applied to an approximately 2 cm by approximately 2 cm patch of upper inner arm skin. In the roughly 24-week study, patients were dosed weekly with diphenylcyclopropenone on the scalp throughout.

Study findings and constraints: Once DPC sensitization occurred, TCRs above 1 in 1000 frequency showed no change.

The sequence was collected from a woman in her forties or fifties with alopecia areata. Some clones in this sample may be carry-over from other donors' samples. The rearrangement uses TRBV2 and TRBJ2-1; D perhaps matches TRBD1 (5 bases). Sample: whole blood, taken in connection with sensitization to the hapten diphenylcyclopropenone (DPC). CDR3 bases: TGTGCCAGCGGGGCGTTGGGTAATGAGCAGTTCTTC. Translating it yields CASGALGNEQFF.